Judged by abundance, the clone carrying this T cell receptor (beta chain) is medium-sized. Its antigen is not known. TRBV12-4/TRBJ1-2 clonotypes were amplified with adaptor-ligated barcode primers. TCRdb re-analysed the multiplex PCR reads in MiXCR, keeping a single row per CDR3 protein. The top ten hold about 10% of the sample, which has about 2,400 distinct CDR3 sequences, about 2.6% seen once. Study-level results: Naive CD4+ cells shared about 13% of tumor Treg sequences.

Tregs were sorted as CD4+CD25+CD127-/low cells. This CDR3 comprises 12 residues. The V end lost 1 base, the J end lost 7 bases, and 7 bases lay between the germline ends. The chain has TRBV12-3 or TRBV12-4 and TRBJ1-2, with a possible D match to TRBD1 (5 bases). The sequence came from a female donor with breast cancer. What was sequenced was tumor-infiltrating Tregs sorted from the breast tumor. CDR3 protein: CASSLGRAGYTF. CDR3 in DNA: TGTGCCAGCAGTTTAGGCAGGGCTGGCTACACCTTC.